The clone carrying this T cell receptor beta chain was observed many times. Its target is not known. These data are taken from a study of cytomegalovirus exposure and HLA in healthy donors. Study-wide context: The 90 to 150 validation repertoires, a later analysis reported, used the same platform as the roughly 610 first-cohort repertoires.

The CDR3 loop spans 15 amino acids. After removal of 1 base from V and 4 bases from J, the junction contained 4 bases not matched to a gene. CDR1 and CDR2 (germline): SGHVS, FQNEAQ. General study points: One later analysis, an examination of the 120 validation repertoires, found that first-cohort TCR clusters tended to co-occur in them.

Separate from the approximately 670-subject first cohort was the approximately 110-subject validation cohort, to which the donors belonged. Produced via immunoSEQ multiplex PCR; TCRdb's table is partial and in-frame only. The table lists 280,000 or so clones, approximately 88% of them singletons. The V gene is TRBV7-8, the J gene TRBJ2-7; 10 nucleotides align to TRBD2. Sequences were obtained from PBMCs. The receptor was isolated from a woman aged 18-29 years in good health and CMV-seronegative. CDR3 coding DNA: TGTGCCAGCAGCTTAGGCCATAGCGGGGGGTACGAGCAGTACTTC. It encodes CASSLGHSGGYEQYF. The full variable domain, completed using reference TRBV7-8 and TRBJ2-7, is GAGVSQSPRYKVAKRGQDVALRCDPISGHVSLFWYQQALGQGPEFLTYFQNEAQLDKSGLPSDRFFAERPEGSVSTLKIQRTQQEDSAVYLCASSLGHSGGYEQYFGPGTRLTVT.